This TCR beta chain emerged from a study of blood T cell repertoires in COVID-19. About the study: COVID-19 samples from acute and convalescent phases originated in the United States, Italy and Spain.

Germline-derived CDR1 and CDR2 are SGHAT and FQNNGV. With 5 bases clipped from V and 5 bases from J, the junction kept 6 bases outside the gene matches. This CDR3 has 15 amino acids. Patients of the Seattle cohort, enrolled during active infection, were followed longitudinally. Authors' methods: Estimated nucleated cell counts came from reference gene primer amplification. TCRdb's copy holds only in-frame clones and misses some; the assay was immunoSEQ multiplex PCR. The V and J calls and clone size were taken over from that table, and D and trimming were inferred from the DNA. The sample carries 200,000 to 300,000 clones, about 91% recorded once.

The clonotype comes from a person aged 18-29 years with COVID-19, enrolled during active disease. The sample consisted of peripheral blood. The chain has TRBV11-2 and TRBJ1-1, with TRBD1 matching 12 bases. CDR3 loop: CASSLGTGGLTEAFF. In nucleotides, the CDR3 is TGTGCCAGCAGCCTTGGGACAGGGGGCTTGACTGAAGCTTTCTTT.